Below, 29 T cell receptor beta chains from the same sample are listed, as sequenced in a study of T-cell reconstitution after alpha-beta-depleted transplantation in children. The TCRbeta library incorporated unique molecular identifiers. Each CDR3 protein is one row after TCRdb ran MiXCR on the PCR reads. The repertoire has over 85,000 distinct CDR3 sequences, around 6% of them found once; the top ten carry approximately 6.6%. Sample: PBMCs, mostly from graft donor cells, taken 60 days after TCRalphabeta/CD19-depleted stem cell transplant. The receptors derive from a female patient younger than 10 who had a stem cell transplant for Fanconi anemia, so the T cells may come from the graft donor.

This clonotype occurred once. The chain combines TRBV6-5 with TRBJ2-5, with D possibly matching TRBD2 (6 bases). The V gene lost 2 bases and the J gene lost 4 bases, with 11 bases spanning the gap. Germline V gene data show CDR1 as MNHEY and CDR2 as SVGAGI. The CDR3 extends over 14 amino acids. DNA of the CDR3: TGTGCCAGCAGTTACGGGGGGAAGCGAGAGACCCAGTACTTC. It codes for CASSYGGKRETQYF.

This clonotype appeared a few times. This chain joins TRBV20-1 and TRBJ1-1; D might be TRBD1 (5 bases). Trimming left V 0 bases short and J 5 bases short, with 19 bases between. This CDR3 spans 16 amino acids. The germline V gene has CDR1 DFQATT and CDR2 SNEGSKA (reference sequence). CDR3 coding DNA: TGCAGTGCTAGAGATTCTGCCAGGGTGAAATGGACTGAAGCTTTCTTT. This gives the protein CSARDSARVKWTEAFF.

The chain carries TRBV20-1 and TRBJ2-1; D not resolved. Trimming took off 3 bases at V and 2 bases at J, with 29 bases between the two ends. CDR1 is DFQATT, CDR2 SNEGSKA, per germline (reference sequence). This CDR3 spans 20 amino acids. DNA for the CDR3: TGCAGTGCTAGTGTTCCAAGGCCTCTTTCCCTAACACTCCCCTACAATGAGCAGTTCTTC. Encoded protein: CSASVPRPLSLTLPYNEQFF.

This clonotype was counted ten times or more. The J gene is TRBJ2-1, the V gene TRBV20-1; 12 nucleotides align to TRBD2. V gave up 3 bases and J gave up 1 base; unmatched junction bases: 16. The germline V gene encodes CDR1 DFQATT and CDR2 SNEGSKA (reference sequence). The length of the CDR3 is 20 residues. For the CDR3, the DNA is TGCAGTGCTAGTCGCGTGACTAGCGGGAGATTAAGGGGATCCTACAATGAGCAGTTCTTC. Protein product: CSASRVTSGRLRGSYNEQFF.

This clonotype was recorded a few times. The CDR3 spells CASSPLAGGADTQYF. CDR3 DNA: TGTGCCAGCTCACCGCTAGCGGGAGGCGCAGATACGCAGTATTTT. This chain links TRBV18 with TRBJ2-3, with TRBD2 matching over 11 bases. Trimming removed 3 bases from V and 4 bases from J; junction bases left unmatched: 3. Germline CDR1 KGHSH, CDR2 LQKENI. The CDR3 consists of 15 residues.

This clonotype appeared a few times. The chain joins TRBV27 to TRBJ2-7; the D call may be TRBD1 or TRBD2 (7 bases each). Germline V gene data show CDR1 as MNHEY and CDR2 as SMNVEV (reference sequence). Trimming removed 6 bases at V and 3 bases at J, with 21 bases between. CDR3 length equals 16 residues. The CDR3 nucleotides read TGTGCCAGCAGCCCCAGGGGGGGGTGGCGGAACTACGAGCAGTACTTC. It specifies CASSPRGGWRNYEQYF.

This clonotype was seen just once. This sequence may be a read error, since a much larger clone differs from it by one base. V usage is TRBV6-5 and J usage is TRBJ2-5; D call uncertain. Germline assignment: CDR1 MNHEY and CDR2 SVGAGI. The CDR3 runs to 13 residues. The CDR3 here is CASSYSLRETRYF. CDR3 in DNA: TGTGCCAGCAGTTACAGTTTACGTGAGACCCGGTACTTC.

This clonotype was counted at least ten times. This sequence joins TRBV7-8 and TRBJ2-7; D gene ambiguous. V lost 3 bases, J lost 0 bases, and 9 bases lay in between. Germline V gives CDR1 SGHVS, CDR2 FQNEAQ. CDR3 length: 14 amino acids. CDR3 in DNA: TGTGCCAGCAGCTTTACGGACGGCTCCTACGAGCAGTACTTC. It codes for CASSFTDGSYEQYF.

This clonotype was found many times. The genes are TRBV28 and TRBJ2-7; D might be TRBD1 (6 bases). V was shortened by 6 bases and J by 0 bases, with 15 bases between the two germline ends. CDR1 is MDHEN, CDR2 SYDVKM, per germline. This CDR3 region has 15 residues. CDR3 DNA: TGTGCCAGCAGCACGTGGGGGCGCAACTCCTACGAGCAGTACTTC. Translating it yields CASSTWGRNSYEQYF.

This rearrangement joins TRBV30 to TRBJ2-7; D is undetermined. Trimming cost V 2 bases and J 2 bases, with 4 bases left between them. The CDR3 has 11 residues. Germline assignment: CDR1 GTSNPN and CDR2 SVGIG (reference sequence). The CDR3 nucleotides are TGTGCCTGGAGTAATACCTACGAGCAGTACTTC. This encodes CAWSNTYEQYF.

This clonotype came up many times. The chain is built from TRBV4-1 and TRBJ2-7; 15 bases line up with TRBD2. The V segment lost 2 bases and the J segment 5 bases; nucleotides outside the gene matches: 4. The CDR3 is 16 amino acids. Germline CDR1 is MGHRA and CDR2 is YSYEKL. CDR3 sequence (DNA): TGCGCCAGCAGCCAATGGACTAGCGGGAGGGCCCACGAGCAGTACTTC. It yields the protein CASSQWTSGRAHEQYF.

The V gene is TRBV20-1, the J gene TRBJ2-7; D call uncertain. Germline V CDR1 and CDR2: DFQATT, SNEGSKA (reference sequence). This CDR3 is 14 amino acids long. Trimming stripped 6 bases from V and 5 bases from J, with 20 bases between. Written as DNA, the CDR3 is TGCAGTGCCCCTAAGAACGAAGTCTTGAACGAGCAGTACTTC. Translation: CSAPKNEVLNEQYF.

In its sample, this clonotype was seen a few times. The rearrangement joins TRBV7-9 to TRBJ2-5; possible D gene TRBD2, 5 bases. V was shortened by 2 bases and J by 6 bases, with 19 bases between the two germline ends. Germline loops: CDR1 SEHNR, CDR2 FQNEAQ (reference sequence). CDR3 length: 16 residues. As DNA, the CDR3 is TGTGCCAGCAGCTTAAGGACGGCGGACTTCCGAAAGACCCAGTACTTC. It is translated as CASSLRTADFRKTQYF.

This clonotype appeared many times. The chain joins TRBV20-1 to TRBJ2-5; perhaps TRBD1 as D (5 bases). CDR3 length: 13 residues. Germline V gives CDR1 DFQATT, CDR2 SNEGSKA (reference sequence). The V gene lost 6 bases and the J gene lost 5 bases, with 16 bases spanning the gap. CDR3 protein: CSASRGVYETQYF. For the CDR3, the DNA is TGCAGTGCCTCAAGGGGTGTTTATGAGACCCAGTACTTC.

This clonotype was counted ten times or more. The V call is TRBV28, the J call TRBJ2-1; a possible D gene is TRBD1 (6 bases). Per germline, CDR1 MDHEN and CDR2 SYDVKM. CDR3 length: 11 residues. Deletions cut 6 bases from V and 13 bases from J, with 13 bases between. For the CDR3, the DNA is TGTGCCAGCAGCCCGGACAGCCTTCAGTTCTTC. Protein: CASSPDSLQFF. Full variable domain (rest looked up from reference TRBV28 and TRBJ2-1): DVKVTQSSRYLVKRTGEKVFLECVQDMDHENMFWYRQDPGLGLRLIYFSYDVKMKEKGDIPEGYSVSREKKERFSLILESASTNQTSMYLCASSPDSLQFFGPGTRLTVL.

The chain couples TRBV3-1 to TRBJ2-3; D could derive from TRBD1 or TRBD2 (5 bases each). Trimming took 6 bases from V and 2 from J, leaving 18 bases between them. Germline V gene sequence: CDR1 LGHDT, CDR2 YNNKEL (reference sequence). This CDR3 is built from 16 residues. Here the CDR3 DNA reads TGTGCCAGCAGGCAGGGTCGGGGACCCACCACAGATACGCAGTATTTT. Protein sequence: CASRQGRGPTTDTQYF.

The chain has TRBV9 and TRBJ2-3, with D possibly matching TRBD2 (5 bases). The length of the CDR3 is 14 residues. Germline V lookup: CDR1 SGDLS, CDR2 YYNGEE. V lost 0 bases and J 5 bases, leaving 10 bases between the germline ends. The CDR3 loop is CASSVEAALDTQYF. In DNA form, the CDR3 reads TGTGCCAGCAGCGTAGAAGCGGCATTAGATACGCAGTATTTT.

This clonotype was observed a handful of times. This chain links TRBV4-1 with TRBJ2-1; TRBD1 aligns across 7 bases. V shed 1 base and J 0 bases; nucleotides not matched to a gene: 3. The CDR3 spans 16 residues. CDR1 MGHRA and CDR2 YSYEKL come from the germline V gene. CDR3 DNA sequence: TGCGCCAGCAGCCAAGCAGGGGGACCCTCCTACAATGAGCAGTTCTTC. This gives the protein CASSQAGGPSYNEQFF.

This clonotype was counted at least ten times. This CDR3 reads CASSSVFKNIQYF. The CDR3 DNA is TGTGCCAGCAGTTCAGTGTTTAAAAACATTCAGTACTTC. This sequence joins TRBV27 and TRBJ2-4; D unresolved. Deletions cut 4 bases from V and 4 bases from J, with 8 bases between. CDR1 MNHEY and CDR2 SMNVEV come from the germline V gene (reference sequence). The CDR3 runs 13 residues.

This clonotype has more than one count but fewer than ten. This chain links TRBV7-3 with TRBJ2-7; D might be TRBD2 (6 bases). Germline V lookup: CDR1 SGHTA, CDR2 FQGTGA. V lost 5 bases, J lost 3 bases, and 20 bases lay in between. This CDR3 is built from 16 residues. The DNA for the CDR3 is TGTGCCAGCAGCCCTACCGTCGGGACTGACAACTACGAGCAGTACTTC. As protein: CASSPTVGTDNYEQYF.

This clonotype has at least ten counts. The J gene is TRBJ2-3, the V gene TRBV12-3 or TRBV12-4; unclear D gene. The CDR3 is 13 amino acids. The ends were cut back, 5 bases at V and 4 bases at J, with 10 bases in the middle. CDR3 loop: CASSRPNPDTQYF. In nucleotides, the CDR3 is TGTGCCAGCAGTAGACCCAACCCAGATACGCAGTATTTT.

J is TRBJ1-5 and V is TRBV7-6; no reliable D call. Germline CDR1 SGHVS, CDR2 FNYEAQ. The CDR3 covers 15 residues. V gave up 1 base and J gave up 2 bases, with 9 bases separating them. The CDR3 sequence: CASSLEVGGNQPQHF. The CDR3 coding sequence is TGTGCCAGCAGCTTAGAGGTTGGCGGCAATCAGCCCCAGCATTTT.

The genes are TRBV12-3 or TRBV12-4 and TRBJ2-3; 16 nucleotides align to TRBD2. V lost 2 bases, J lost 4 bases, and 3 bases stayed unmatched. The CDR3 runs to 17 residues. CDR3 coding DNA: TGTGCCAGCAGTTTAAGGGGACTAGCGGGGGGGGCAGATACGCAGTATTTT. Amino acid sequence: CASSLRGLAGGADTQYF.

This clonotype appeared many times. V usage is TRBV5-1 and J usage is TRBJ2-1; TRBD1 might be the D (5 bases). CDR3 length: 16 amino acids. Germline CDR1 SGHRS, CDR2 YFSETQ. Trimming stripped 5 bases from V and 0 bases from J, with 15 bases between. The CDR3 nucleotides are TGCGCCAGCAGACCTGGACATCCGAGCTCCTACAATGAGCAGTTCTTC. This codes for CASRPGHPSSYNEQFF.

This clonotype was seen a handful of times. This chain uses TRBV4-2 with TRBJ2-7; 8 positions agree with TRBD2. J was trimmed by 3 bases and V by 0 bases; bases with no gene match: 4. CDR3 size: 15 residues. Germline V gene data show CDR1 as LGHNA and CDR2 as YNFKEQ. The DNA of the CDR3 is TGTGCCAGCAGCCAAGATCCGGGGGGGGGCTACGAGCAGTACTTC. This translates into CASSQDPGGGYEQYF.

The table lists this clonotype with many counts. V usage is TRBV6-1 and J usage is TRBJ2-1; D may be TRBD1 (6 bases). Per germline, CDR1 MNHNS and CDR2 SASEGT. The CDR3 contains 13 residues. With 7 bases removed from V and 7 bases from J, the gap between germline ends came to 14 bases. CDR3 protein: CASNPQGRNEQFF. CDR3 nucleotides: TGTGCCAGCAACCCACAGGGAAGGAATGAGCAGTTCTTC.

This clonotype was observed many times. This chain links TRBV20-1 with TRBJ2-1; D ambiguous. Germline V gene sequence: CDR1 DFQATT, CDR2 SNEGSKA (reference sequence). The CDR3 is 8 amino acids. V was shortened by 6 bases and J by 15 bases, with 9 bases between the two germline ends. CDR3 sequence (DNA): TGCAGTGCGTCCCCTAGGTTCTTC. It is translated as CSASPRFF.

This clonotype was seen repeatedly, ten times or more. This chain links TRBV5-1 with TRBJ2-3, with D uncertain. The germline gives CDR1 SGHRS, CDR2 YFSETQ. CDR3 length: 13 amino acids. The V gene lost 4 bases and the J gene lost 3 bases, with 9 bases spanning the gap. As DNA, the CDR3 is TGCGCCAGCAGCCGAACGTTGACAGATACGCAGTATTTT. This translates into CASSRTLTDTQYF.

The chain has TRBV29-1 and TRBJ2-1; 8 bases align to TRBD2. Germline CDR1 and CDR2: SQVTM and ANQGSEA. J gave up 0 bases and V 1 base, and 5 bases lay outside the gene matches. The CDR3 spans 16 residues. CDR3 sequence: CSVEGSRGGSYNEQFF. The CDR3 nucleotides read TGCAGCGTTGAAGGGTCCCGGGGGGGCTCCTACAATGAGCAGTTCTTC.